The 28 T cell receptor beta chains reported below all come from one sample, sequenced in a study of OX40 agonist ivuxolimab in advanced cancers. The repertoire was sequenced with immunoSEQ multiplex PCR; TCRdb's copy has only in-frame clones and lacks some. The sample records some 73,000 clones, around 90% being singletons. The specimen was CD4+ or CD8+ T cells sorted from blood, collected in a trial of the OX40 agonist ivuxolimab. The receptors stem from an adult with an advanced solid tumor such as melanoma, head and neck, liver or kidney cancer.

The V and J genes are TRBV30 and TRBJ1-4; 7 bases are shared with TRBD1. This CDR3 region has 15 residues. V shed 1 base and J 8 bases; nucleotides not matched to a gene: 10. Germline CDR1 is GTSNPN and CDR2 is SVGIG (reference sequence). CDR3 amino acids: CAWSAGTENTEKLFF. The CDR3 coding sequence is TGTGCCTGGAGTGCTGGGACAGAAAACACCGAAAAACTGTTTTTT.

The V gene is TRBV5-1, the J gene TRBJ1-1; 7 bases line up with TRBD1. V lost 0 bases to trimming and J lost 5 bases; unmatched junction nucleotides: 4. Per the germline V gene, CDR1 is SGHRS and CDR2 is YFSETQ. This CDR3 has 14 amino acids. The CDR3 DNA follows: TGCGCCAGCAGCTTGGTGAGGGGGCATACTGAAGCTTTCTTT. This codes for CASSLVRGHTEAFF.

The chain links TRBV5-1 to TRBJ2-7; the D call may be TRBD1 or TRBD2 (5 bases each). Germline V gives CDR1 SGHRS, CDR2 YFSETQ. This CDR3 contains 14 residues. The V end lost 4 bases, the J end lost 3 bases, and 14 bases lay between the germline ends. This CDR3 reads CASSPGRWYYEQYF. The CDR3 region has the DNA TGCGCCAGCAGCCCGGGACGTTGGTACTACGAGCAGTACTTC.

This chain joins TRBV11-3 and TRBJ2-5; TRBD2 matches at 8 bases. Judging by the DNA end, TRBJ2-7 fits better; the J call may be wrong. Germline V gene lookup returns CDR1 SGHNT and CDR2 YENEEA. This CDR3 is 15 amino acids long. CDR3 nucleotides: TGTGCCAGCAGCCCCGAGAGCGGGAGAAAGTACGAGCAGTACTTC. Protein: CASSPESGRKYEQYF.

The chain couples TRBV29-1 to TRBJ2-7; tentative D call: TRBD2 (5 bases). The germline V and J ends were trimmed by 3 bases and 5 bases, with 11 bases remaining between them. This CDR3 is built from 12 residues. The germline V gene encodes CDR1 SQVTM and CDR2 ANQGSEA. CDR3 sequence (DNA): TGCAGCGTTGATGGGCTAGCCAACGAGCAGTACTTC. The encoded protein is CSVDGLANEQYF.

The chain couples TRBV4-1 to TRBJ2-5, with 7 positions matching TRBD1. With 0 bases clipped from V and 4 bases from J, the junction kept 5 bases outside the gene matches. Per the germline V gene, CDR1 is MGHRA and CDR2 is YSYEKL. The CDR3 loop spans 15 amino acids. In DNA, the CDR3 is TGCGCCAGCAGCCAAGATGGGACAGCCAGAGAGACCCAGTACTTC. Its protein is CASSQDGTARETQYF.

The chain has TRBV6-1 and TRBJ2-7; 7 bases agree with TRBD2. V lost 2 bases, J lost 4 bases, and 8 bases stayed unmatched. The CDR3 loop spans 15 amino acids. Per the germline V gene, CDR1 is MNHNS and CDR2 is SASEGT. The CDR3 sequence is CASSEPRGSGYEQYF. The CDR3, as DNA: TGTGCCAGCAGTGAACCGCGGGGGTCGGGATACGAGCAGTACTTC.

The chain carries TRBV25-1 and TRBJ2-7; 9 nucleotides align to TRBD2. J was trimmed by 3 bases and V by 4 bases; bases with no gene match: 1. Germline values: CDR1 MGHDK, CDR2 SYGVNS. This CDR3 region has 13 residues. For the CDR3, the DNA is TGTGCCAGCAGTGGCGGGGGGGACTACGAGCAGTACTTC. Protein sequence: CASSGGGDYEQYF.

The chain carries TRBV5-3 and TRBJ2-5, with TRBD2 matching over 8 bases. TRBV5-3 is an open reading frame whose function is uncertain. This CDR3 is built from 16 residues. The ends lost 1 base at V and 4 bases at J; junction bases unmatched: 9. This chain's CDR3 is CARSLYFLAGPETQYF. DNA of the CDR3: TGTGCCAGAAGCTTGTATTTCCTAGCGGGCCCAGAGACCCAGTACTTC.

V and J are TRBV6-1 and TRBJ1-2; D not resolved. V lost 1 base to trimming and J lost 7 bases, with 25 bases between them. Germline V gene data show CDR1 as MNHNS and CDR2 as SASEGT. The CDR3 totals 18 residues. CDR3 sequence (DNA): TGTGCCAGCAGTGAAGACGTGTCGAGAGGGTTAAGGGCTTTTGGCTACACCTTC. Translation: CASSEDVSRGLRAFGYTF.

As DNA, the CDR3 is TGTGCCAGCAGCCCGGGACCATACGGAGATACGCAGTATTTT. This gives the protein CASSPGPYGDTQYF. The rearrangement uses TRBV11-3 and TRBJ2-3, with D tentatively TRBD1 or TRBD2 (5 bases each). Germline V lookup: CDR1 SGHNT, CDR2 YENEEA. The CDR3 spans 14 residues. The V end was cut by 5 bases, the J end by 5 bases, with 14 bases between.

This clone has just a few counts. The chain uses TRBV11-2 and TRBJ2-5; D is ambiguous. The CDR3 sequence is 14 residues long. V lost 2 bases to trimming and J lost 8 bases, with 15 bases between them. The V gene's germline CDR1 is SGHAT and CDR2 FQNNGV. CDR3 DNA: TGTGCCAGCAGCTTAACGCTGGGGTTGGCCACCCAGTACTTC. Encoded protein: CASSLTLGLATQYF.

V gene TRBV6-5 combines with J gene TRBJ2-7; 11 positions match TRBD2. The CDR3 consists of 15 residues. The J segment lost 6 bases and the V segment lost 0 bases, leaving 4 bases of the junction unmatched. Germline V gene lookup returns CDR1 MNHEY and CDR2 SVGAGI. In DNA, the CDR3 is TGTGCCAGCAGTTACTCGTTAGCGGGAGGGGCCGAGCAGTACTTC. Protein sequence: CASSYSLAGGAEQYF.

The chain has TRBV6-6 and TRBJ2-3, with 8 bases fitting TRBD2. V shed 5 bases, J shed 4 bases, and the junction held 8 bases outside the gene matches. CDR1 and CDR2 from the germline V gene are MNHNY and SVGAGI (reference sequence). This CDR3 is 15 amino acids long. CDR3 amino acids: CASSGREGHSDTQYF. The CDR3 DNA reads TGTGCCAGCAGTGGTCGGGAGGGCCATTCAGATACGCAGTATTTT.

The CDR3 nucleotides are TGTGCCAGCAGTTTTGGCTCCTTCACCGGGGAGCTGTTTTTT. It yields the protein CASSFGSFTGELFF. The V call is TRBV28, the J call TRBJ2-2, with D uncertain. The CDR3 sequence is 14 residues long. CDR1 MDHEN and CDR2 SYDVKM come from the germline V gene. Trimming removed 3 bases from V and 4 bases from J, with 9 bases in between.

V is TRBV18 and J is TRBJ1-4, with no clear D. The germline gives CDR1 KGHSH, CDR2 LQKENI. Deletions cut 3 bases from V and 0 bases from J, with 11 bases between. The CDR3 is 16 amino acids. CDR3 loop: CASSPRQRATNEKLFF. The CDR3, as DNA: TGTGCCAGCTCACCGCGCCAGAGGGCAACTAATGAAAAACTGTTTTTT.

In regard to this clone: This CDR3 fails to terminate in the conserved phenylalanine or tryptophan, so it likely reflects a read error. It is unclear where the CDR3 begins or ends on the DNA, so no DNA is shown, and the CDR3 is as TCRdb lists it. The chain uses TRBV10-1 and TRBJ2-3; the tabulated D call, TRBD2, remains unverified against the DNA. CDR1 is WNHNN, CDR2 SYGVQD, per germline (reference sequence). Including both end residues, the CDR3 is 8 amino acids long. CDR3 residues: CASNQGGL.

This clone was seen only a few times. This sequence joins TRBV7-9 and TRBJ1-1; D is unclear. This CDR3 is built from 13 residues. V was cut by 1 base and J by 4 bases, with 7 bases left in between. CDR1 and CDR2 from the germline V gene are SEHNR and FQNEAQ (reference sequence). In nucleotides, the CDR3 is TGTGCCAGCAGCTTAGGTTCGGGCACTGAAGCTTTCTTT. This codes for CASSLGSGTEAFF. The variable domain in full, with the rest retrieved from reference TRBV7-9 and TRBJ1-1, is DTGVSQNPRHKITKRGQNVTFRCDPISEHNRLYWYRQTLGQGPEFLTYFQNEAQLEKSRLLSDRFSAERPKGSFSTLEIQRTEQGDSAMYLCASSLGSGTEAFFGQGTRLTVV.

The chain carries TRBV29-1 and TRBJ2-5; D tentatively fits TRBD1 or TRBD2 (5 bases each). This CDR3 has 14 residues. Germline V lookup: CDR1 SQVTM, CDR2 ANQGSEA. Trimming left V 3 bases short and J 5 bases short, with 16 bases between. CDR3 nucleotides: TGCAGCGTTGAGGGGCTAGGATGGGGGGAGACCCAGTACTTC. This sequence encodes CSVEGLGWGETQYF.

The chain has TRBV6-1 and TRBJ2-7; D gene ambiguous. Trimming took 0 bases from V and 8 from J, leaving 11 bases between them. From germline, CDR1 is MNHNS and CDR2 SASEGT. The CDR3 spans 13 residues. As DNA, the CDR3 is TGTGCCAGCAGTGAAGCGAGTCGTGGGAAGCAGTACTTC. This codes for CASSEASRGKQYF.

This clone was detected only a few times. The chain links TRBV11-2 to TRBJ2-7; no firm D call. The V end was cut by 2 bases, the J end by 6 bases, with 8 bases between. The CDR3 is 12 amino acids. Germline CDR1 SGHAT, CDR2 FQNNGV. The chain's CDR3 is CASSLSASEQYF. In DNA form, the CDR3 reads TGTGCCAGCAGCTTATCGGCCAGCGAGCAGTACTTC.

The chain is built from TRBV29-1 and TRBJ1-4, with 10 positions matching TRBD1. Germline loops: CDR1 SQVTM, CDR2 ANQGSEA. The CDR3 has 14 residues. Trimming took 5 bases from V and 6 from J; bases not matched to a gene: 6. DNA of the CDR3: TGCAGCGTTTCGGACAGGGGGGGACATGAAAAACTGTTTTTT. Its translation is CSVSDRGGHEKLFF.

This sequence joins TRBV5-4 and TRBJ2-1; 7 bases match TRBD1. The CDR3 covers 15 residues. CDR1 and CDR2 from the germline V gene are SGHNT and YYREEE (reference sequence). With 4 bases clipped from V and 4 bases from J, the junction kept 8 bases outside the gene matches. CDR3 amino acids: CASSLPGQFYNEQFF. CDR3 nucleotides: TGTGCCAGCAGCCTACCGGGACAGTTTTACAATGAGCAGTTCTTC.

CDR3 amino acids: CASSLGGGGRETQYF. The CDR3 DNA is TGTGCCAGCAGCTTGGGCGGGGGGGGCCGAGAGACCCAGTACTTC. The chain couples TRBV5-4 to TRBJ2-5; 9 bases are a match to TRBD2. V was clipped by 0 bases and J by 4 bases; unmatched bases: 4. CDR1 SGHNT and CDR2 YYREEE come from the germline V gene (reference sequence). The CDR3 contains 15 residues.

The chain has TRBV5-4 and TRBJ1-3; no definite D call. Deletions cut 1 base from V and 2 bases from J, with 7 bases between. The germline V gene encodes CDR1 SGHNT and CDR2 YYREEE (reference sequence). The CDR3 contains 14 residues. The CDR3 sequence: CASSLSSPGNTIYF. The DNA for the CDR3 is TGTGCCAGCAGCTTGTCAAGTCCTGGAAACACCATATATTTT.

The rearrangement links TRBV19 to TRBJ2-3; the D is unclear. This CDR3 comprises 14 residues. Germline CDR1 reads LNHDA; CDR2 reads SQIVND (reference sequence). Trimming took off 5 bases at V and 0 bases at J, with 9 bases between the two ends. The CDR3 DNA reads as TGTGCCAGTAGTGCGCTGGGAAGCACAGATACGCAGTATTTT. Its protein product is CASSALGSTDTQYF.

The chain has TRBV19 and TRBJ1-4; TRBD1 might be the D (6 bases). V was cut by 9 bases and J by 1 base, with 12 bases left in between. The CDR3 spans 14 residues. Germline CDR1 and CDR2: LNHDA and SQIVND (reference sequence). The CDR3 DNA sequence: TGTGCCAGCGGCCGGACAGTAACTAATGAAAAACTGTTTTTT. Its protein product is CASGRTVTNEKLFF.

V usage is TRBV7-2 and J usage is TRBJ2-4; 8 bases line up with TRBD1. The ends lost 2 bases at V and 5 bases at J; junction bases unmatched: 5. The CDR3 sequence is 15 residues long. Germline assignment: CDR1 SGHTA and CDR2 FQGNSA. CDR3 coding DNA: TGTGCCAGCAGCTTATGGTCCAGGGGGCAAAACATTCAGTACTTC. Translating it yields CASSLWSRGQNIQYF.